These 19 T cell receptor beta chains were all obtained from the same sample, sequenced in a study of PD-1 blockade in classical Hodgkin lymphoma. Relapse after autologous stem cell transplantation occurred in every patient, and brentuximab vedotin exposure varied. Clones were sequenced by immunoSEQ multiplex PCR, and TCRdb holds only the in-frame ones, with some missing. Found here are 43,000 or so clones, 85% to 90% of them singletons; the top ten hold 8% to 10%. The material sequenced was peripheral blood mononuclear cells (PBMCs), taken at baseline. These receptors were obtained from a human donor with classical Hodgkin lymphoma.

This clone was counted a single time. Here the CDR3 DNA reads TGTGCCAGCAGTTTGGGGGCCAGGGGGCTAGGTGGCTACACCTTC. Translated: CASSLGARGLGGYTF. The chain has TRBV28 and TRBJ1-2; 8 bases map to TRBD1. The CDR3 has 15 amino acids. The junction had 10 bases not matched to a gene; V was cut back by 3 bases and J by 7 bases. The germline CDR1 and CDR2 sequences are MDHEN and SYDVKM.

This clone was counted a few times. The same CDR3 also results from other DNA sequences found in this sample. The V call is TRBV7-9, the J call TRBJ2-5; D might be TRBD1 (5 bases). Germline CDR1 and CDR2: SEHNR and FQNEAQ (reference sequence). Deletions cut 1 base from V and 0 bases from J, with 12 bases between. The length of the CDR3 is 16 residues. In DNA, the CDR3 is TGTGCCAGCAGCTTAGGCACAGGTTTGTACCAAGAGACCCAGTACTTC. It is translated as CASSLGTGLYQETQYF.

This rearrangement joins TRBV5-1 to TRBJ1-4; 7 bases are a match to TRBD1. This CDR3 comprises 16 residues. V dropped 5 bases and J dropped 0; count of bases not matched to a gene: 7. In germline, CDR1 is SGHRS, CDR2 YFSETQ. As DNA, the CDR3 is TGCGCCAGCAGAGCCGTTAGGGGGCCAACTAATGAAAAACTGTTTTTT. Translated, it gives CASRAVRGPTNEKLFF.

The chain combines TRBV27 with TRBJ2-1, with 9 nucleotides matching TRBD1. The CDR3 consists of 15 residues. CDR1 is MNHEY, CDR2 SMNVEV, per germline (reference sequence). V lost 2 bases, J lost 1 base, and 0 bases stayed unmatched. The CDR3 protein is CASSLDRGSYNEQFF. The CDR3, as DNA: TGTGCCAGCAGTTTAGACAGGGGGTCCTACAATGAGCAGTTCTTC.

This chain joins TRBV7-9 and TRBJ1-2, with unresolved D. V lost 6 bases and J 4 bases, leaving 9 bases between the germline ends. This CDR3 is built from 12 residues. CDR1 is SEHNR, CDR2 FQNEAQ, per germline (reference sequence). The CDR3 DNA sequence: TGTGCCAGCAGGGGCGGGTCCTATGGCTACACCTTC. This encodes CASRGGSYGYTF.

The chain is built from TRBV9 and TRBJ2-5; 7 nucleotides align to TRBD2. Looked up from germline, CDR1 is SGDLS and CDR2 is YYNGEE. The CDR3 consists of 14 residues. Germline trimming cut 3 bases from V and 5 bases from J; bases unmatched to any gene: 7. The CDR3 region is CASSAGGGEETQYF. In nucleotides, the CDR3 is TGTGCCAGCAGCGCCGGCGGGGGTGAGGAGACCCAGTACTTC.

This sequence joins TRBV28 and TRBJ2-3; D gene uncertain. The CDR3 has 14 residues. Looked up from germline, CDR1 is MDHEN and CDR2 is SYDVKM. V was shortened by 5 bases and J by 2 bases, with 11 bases between the two germline ends. The CDR3 sequence: CASSRPILTDTQYF. The CDR3 nucleotides read TGTGCCAGCAGTAGGCCGATTCTCACAGATACGCAGTATTTT.

The chain couples TRBV7-9 to TRBJ2-2; no clear D gene. Trimming pared 2 bases from V and 2 bases from J, leaving 6 bases between. Germline loops: CDR1 SEHNR, CDR2 FQNEAQ (reference sequence). CDR3 length: 14 amino acids. DNA of the CDR3: TGTGCCAGCAGCTTATGGGCCAACACCGGGGAGCTGTTTTTT. Protein product: CASSLWANTGELFF.

By sample share, this clone is medium-sized. The rearrangement uses TRBV27 and TRBJ2-5, with a tentative D call TRBD2 (5 bases). Per the germline V gene, CDR1 is MNHEY and CDR2 is SMNVEV (reference sequence). V dropped 2 bases and J dropped 4 bases, with 17 bases sitting between them. The CDR3 has 16 residues. CDR3 sequence (DNA): TGTGCCAGCAGTTTAAGAGGGCGAGGCGGTCGAGAGACCCAGTACTTC. This translates into CASSLRGRGGRETQYF.

This chain connects TRBV10-3 to TRBJ2-7; D is ambiguous. The CDR3 covers 13 residues. The V and J ends lost 0 bases and 5 bases respectively, with 8 bases between them. In germline, CDR1 is ENHRY, CDR2 SYGVKD. The CDR3 DNA follows: TGTGCCATCAGTGAGTCGGGCAAGCACGAGCAGTACTTC. Protein sequence: CAISESGKHEQYF.

A single count supports this clone. The chain recombines TRBV27 with TRBJ1-5; D remains unclear. This CDR3 is built from 14 residues. With 8 bases removed from V and 5 bases from J, the gap between germline ends came to 16 bases. From germline, CDR1 is MNHEY and CDR2 SMNVEV (reference sequence). The CDR3 region has the DNA TGTGCCAGCTCGAATGACCGGGCCCATCAGCCCCAGCATTTT. Translating gives CASSNDRAHQPQHF.

The chain combines TRBV9 with TRBJ2-1, with D uncertain. Germline values: CDR1 SGDLS, CDR2 YYNGEE. V shed 4 bases and J shed 3 bases, with 8 bases lying between them. This CDR3 spans 13 amino acids. The chain's CDR3 is CASSPPSYNEQFF. CDR3 coding DNA: TGTGCCAGCAGCCCACCAAGCTACAATGAGCAGTTCTTC.

This clone was counted a few times. The chain employs TRBV5-1 and TRBJ2-7; TRBD1 matches 9 bases. CDR3 length equals 16 residues. J was trimmed by 7 bases and V by 4 bases; bases with no gene match: 15. Germline-derived CDR1 and CDR2 are SGHRS and YFSETQ. The CDR3 DNA sequence: TGCGCCAGCAGCCTTTTACGGAGGACAGGGGTTGAAGAGCAGTACTTC. This codes for CASSLLRRTGVEEQYF.

This chain uses TRBV15 with TRBJ2-7, with D possibly being TRBD2 (7 bases). This CDR3 comprises 15 residues. The ends were cut back, 4 bases at V and 0 bases at J, with 13 bases in the middle. Germline V gene sequence: CDR1 LNHNV, CDR2 YYDKDF (reference sequence). DNA for the CDR3: TGTGCCACCAGCATGGGACGGGGGGCCTCCTACGAGCAGTACTTC. This translates into CATSMGRGASYEQYF.

V and J are TRBV6-4 and TRBJ2-3; 8 bases map to TRBD2. The ends lost 5 bases at V and 1 base at J; junction bases unmatched: 5. The CDR3 consists of 15 residues. Germline assignment: CDR1 MRHNA and CDR2 SNTAGT. The CDR3 here is CASSLAGSRTDTQYF. The CDR3 nucleotides are TGTGCCAGCAGTTTAGCGGGGAGCCGCACAGATACGCAGTATTTT.

This chain links TRBV7-9 with TRBJ1-4; no firm D call. This CDR3 comprises 15 residues. The V gene lost 2 bases and the J gene lost 4 bases, with 11 bases spanning the gap. The V gene's germline CDR1 is SEHNR and CDR2 FQNEAQ (reference sequence). CDR3 amino acids: CASSLLGSNNEKLFF. Written as DNA, the CDR3 is TGTGCCAGCAGCTTATTAGGCAGCAATAATGAAAAACTGTTTTTT.

This clone was recorded once. The CDR3 here is CASSLYPFPSGASTDTQYF. Written as DNA, the CDR3 is TGTGCCAGCAGCTTATATCCCTTTCCTAGCGGAGCTAGCACAGATACGCAGTATTTT. The V gene is TRBV7-6, the J gene TRBJ2-3, with 7 bases matching TRBD2. This CDR3 spans 19 amino acids. Germline trimming cut 2 bases from V and 0 bases from J; bases unmatched to any gene: 14. Germline CDR1 SGHVS, CDR2 FNYEAQ.

This sequence joins TRBV10-1 and TRBJ2-1; no firm D call. CDR1 and CDR2 (germline): WNHNN, SYGVQD (reference sequence). CDR3 length equals 13 residues. V lost 3 bases and J lost 9, with 12 bases in between. Written as DNA, the CDR3 is TGCGCCAGCAGTGACCTAGGTGTAGCTGAGCAGTTCTTC. It encodes CASSDLGVAEQFF.

With regard to this clone: The germline gene is not matched at one end of the junction; a read error may be the cause. The chain uses TRBV29-1 and TRBJ2-1; 13 nucleotides match TRBD2. The CDR3 runs to 15 residues. The germline V gene encodes CDR1 SQVTM and CDR2 ANQGSEA. CDR3 nucleotide sequence: TGCAGCGTCGAAGGACTAGCGGGAGAGTTGGATGAGCAGTTCTTC. Translation: CSVEGLAGELDEQFF.